This T cell receptor (delta chain) was sequenced for a study of γδ T cells in repeated Plasmodium falciparum infection. On the study more broadly: Donors were malaria-exposed Malian children or age- and gender-matched Australian children. Malian gammadelta TCRs were studied during no-transmission periods and across acute malaria episodes. Timepoints: baseline, immediately before selected infections, and 21 days after every infection.

Bulk repertoires came from Vgamma9/Vdelta2+ or Vdelta2-negative gammadelta T cells flow-sorted from PBMC. The CDR3 runs 23 residues. V was shortened by 3 bases and J by 0 bases, with 37 bases between the two germline ends. Germline V gene data show CDR1 as GEAIGNYY and CDR2 as EKD. Both TRG and TRD chains were sequenced from each sorted sample. TCRdb re-called the multiplex PCR reads through CATT. The data show approximately 60,000 delta-chain clones, 1.7% seen once. Concerning this clone itself: A read error likely explains this, since a far larger clone differs by one base. The same CDR3 also results from other DNA sequences found in this sample.

Sequencing was done on a sample of gamma-delta T cells from blood. The TCR was taken from a pool of human donors (malaria-infected and uninfected, not separated). This sequence joins TRDV2 and TRDJ1; tentative D call: TRDD3 (6 bases). The CDR3 is CACDFLSLSQKGIPRRYTDKLIF. The CDR3 nucleotides are TGTGCCTGTGACTTCCTCTCACTCTCCCAGAAGGGGATTCCTCGGCGTTACACCGATAAACTCATCTTT.